This is a list of T cell receptor beta chains from one sample in a study of OX40 agonist ivuxolimab in advanced cancers. Some clones are missing from TCRdb's copy, which holds only in-frame ones; the method was immunoSEQ multiplex PCR. The profile covers 70,000 or so clones, with 85% to 90% appearing a single time and approximately 0.94% taken by the ten largest. The specimen comprised CD4+ or CD8+ T cells sorted from blood, sampled in a trial of the OX40 agonist ivuxolimab. These receptors were collected from an adult with an advanced solid tumor such as melanoma, head and neck, liver or kidney cancer. Each CDR3 is given with its conserved first and last residue. The D gene is left open where the match is weak. For some rows the clone size is stated as once, few or many, or as a class when expanded; others skip it.

v_gene,j_gene,d_gene,abundance,CDR3nt,CDR3aa
TRBV6-6,TRBJ1-1,NA,once,TGTGCCAGCAGAGAAACGGGAAGCGTCACTGAAGCTTTCTTT,CASRETGSVTEAFF
TRBV11-2,TRBJ2-3,TRBD1,NA,TGTGCCAGCAGCTTAATTCCGACAGGGGGCGTCACAGATACGCAGTATTTT,CASSLIPTGGVTDTQYF
TRBV28,TRBJ1-1,NA,NA,TGTGCCAGCAGTTTAAGTAGGTCTGAAGCTTTCTTT,CASSLSRSEAFF
TRBV5-1,TRBJ1-4,NA,once,TGCGCCAGCAGCTTGGCCGGGCAGTCAGGGGAAAAACTGTTTTTT,CASSLAGQSGEKLFF
TRBV30,TRBJ1-2,NA,once,TGTGCCTGTGGCCAGCCTAACTATGGCTACACCTTC,CACGQPNYGYTF
TRBV6-5,TRBJ2-1,NA,NA,TGTGCCAGCAGTTACTCGAGAGGCTCCTACAATGAGCAGTTCTTC,CASSYSRGSYNEQFF
TRBV6-1,TRBJ1-1,NA,NA,TGTGCCAGCAGTGAAGACGGCTTTTTTGAAGCTTTCTTT,CASSEDGFFEAFF
TRBV20-1,TRBJ2-1,NA,NA,TGCAGTGCTAGTATCCACGATGAGCAGTTCTTC,CSASIHDEQFF
TRBV5-1,TRBJ2-1,TRBD2,NA,TGCGCCAGCAGCTTGGTGGTAATGGGACTAGCGGAAAATGAGCAGTTCTTC,CASSLVVMGLAENEQFF
TRBV28,TRBJ2-7,TRBD2,NA,TGTGCCAGCAGTCAATTGGGACTAGCGGCCTACGAGCAGTACTTC,CASSQLGLAAYEQYF
TRBV28,TRBJ1-5,NA,NA,TGTGCCAGCAGTCCACGACGTCGGGGTGGCAATCAGCCCCAGCATTTT,CASSPRRRGGNQPQHF
TRBV11-2,TRBJ2-2,NA,NA,TGTGCCAGCAGCTCGGGGGGCCCGGGCACCGGGGAGCTGTTTTTT,CASSSGGPGTGELFF
TRBV1,TRBJ1-5,NA,NA,TGCACCAGCAGCCAAGATCTAGGGGACAATCAGCCCCAGCATTTT,CTSSQDLGDNQPQHF
TRBV18,TRBJ2-7,NA,once,TGTGCCAGCTCACCACCCAAATCAGGACAGAACTACGAGCAGTACTTC,CASSPPKSGQNYEQYF
TRBV5-8,TRBJ1-4,NA,NA,TGTGCCAGCAGCTTCGGGACGACTGATAATGAAAAACTGTTTTTT,CASSFGTTDNEKLFF
TRBV11-2,TRBJ2-1,NA,NA,TGTGCCAGCAGCCCGACGACGGGCTCCTACAATGAGCAGTTCTTC,CASSPTTGSYNEQFF
TRBV19,TRBJ2-7,TRBD1,NA,TGTGCCAGTAGTGAGATGACAGGGGGGGCCTACGAGCAGTACTTC,CASSEMTGGAYEQYF
TRBV6-1,TRBJ2-3,NA,NA,TGTGCCAGCAGTGGGTCCCGGAAGGATACGCAGTATTTT,CASSGSRKDTQYF
TRBV9,TRBJ2-1,TRBD2,NA,TGTGCCAGCAGCGTAGGGTCAGCGGGAGCGTATGAGCAGTTCTTC,CASSVGSAGAYEQFF
TRBV7-2,TRBJ2-5,NA,NA,TGTGCCAGCAGCTTAGCGGCGCAGGGTAAAGAGACCCAGTACTTC,CASSLAAQGKETQYF
TRBV5-1,TRBJ1-1,TRBD1,few,TGCGCCAGCAGCTACAAGACAGGGGGCCATAGTGAAGCTTTCTTT,CASSYKTGGHSEAFF
TRBV10-3,TRBJ1-4,NA,few,TGTGCCACACGGGATGAAAAACTGTTTTTT,CATRDEKLFF
TRBV6-1,TRBJ2-3,TRBD2,NA,TGTGCCAGCAGTGAAGGACTAGCGGTTAGCACAGATACGCAGTATTTT,CASSEGLAVSTDTQYF
TRBV19,TRBJ2-7,TRBD1,NA,TGTGCCAGTAGTAACTCCGGGACAGGGGGCTACGAGCAGTACTTC,CASSNSGTGGYEQYF
TRBV19,TRBJ2-3,NA,NA,TGTGCCAGTAGTAAGGCGGGGAGATACACAGATACGCAGTATTTT,CASSKAGRYTDTQYF
TRBV19,TRBJ1-2,NA,NA,TGTGCCAGTAGACTGGGGACGAATAACTATGGCTACACCTTC,CASRLGTNNYGYTF
TRBV30,TRBJ2-1,NA,NA,TGTGCCTGGAGTGTACCCGGGGCTGGTGAGCAGTTCTTC,CAWSVPGAGEQFF
TRBV5-1,TRBJ2-3,TRBD1,NA,TGCGCCAGCAGCCTAGGGGGCGCAGATACGCAGTATTTT,CASSLGGADTQYF
TRBV25-1,TRBJ1-3,NA,NA,TGTGCCAGCAGTGACGGTACCCTCTCTGGAAACACCATATATTTT,CASSDGTLSGNTIYF
TRBV14,TRBJ2-2,NA,NA,TGTGCCAGCAGCCAAGACATAGTCTCCGGGGAGCTGTTTTTT,CASSQDIVSGELFF
TRBV28,TRBJ1-3,NA,NA,TGTGCCAGCAGTTTAGGACAGAGAAACACCATATATTTT,CASSLGQRNTIYF
TRBV5-1,TRBJ2-7,NA,NA,TGCGCCAGCAGCTTGGATTGGGGGAGAAGCTCCTACGAGCAGTACTTC,CASSLDWGRSSYEQYF
TRBV10-2,TRBJ2-5,TRBD2,NA,TGCGCCAGCAGTGAGACCCGTGCGGGGGGGGAGACCCAGTACTTC,CASSETRAGGETQYF
TRBV9,TRBJ2-1,TRBD1,NA,TGTGCCAGCAGCATTGGGACAGTATACAATGAGCAGTTCTTC,CASSIGTVYNEQFF
TRBV18,TRBJ2-4,NA,NA,TGTGCCAGCTCACCACCCGGCCGTAGCATTCAGTACTTC,CASSPPGRSIQYF
TRBV14,TRBJ1-5,NA,few,TGTGCCAGCAGCCCCCGCGGGGTATTGGAGCCCCAGCATTTT,CASSPRGVLEPQHF
TRBV6-1,TRBJ2-7,TRBD2,once,TGTGCCAGCAGTGAAGTCGGACTAGCGGGGGGGTCCGAGCAGTACTTC,CASSEVGLAGGSEQYF
TRBV2,TRBJ2-7,NA,NA,TGTGCCAGCAGCGAAGGGAGGAACTACGAGCAGTACTTC,CASSEGRNYEQYF
TRBV27,TRBJ2-7,TRBD1,NA,TGTGCCAGCAGGCAGGGGACAGCCTACGAGCAGTACTTC,CASRQGTAYEQYF
TRBV19,TRBJ2-1,NA,NA,TGTGCCAGTAGTACCCTTGTGACCTACTCCTACAATGAGCAGTTCTTC,CASSTLVTYSYNEQFF
TRBV10-1,TRBJ2-1,NA,NA,TGCGCCAGCAGTGAGTCGAGTGCCTACAATGAGCAGTTCTTC,CASSESSAYNEQFF
TRBV27,TRBJ1-2,NA,NA,TGTGCCAGCAGGCCCCAACAGGGTAACTATGGCTACACCTTC,CASRPQQGNYGYTF
TRBV4-2,TRBJ2-3,NA,NA,TGTGCCAGCAGCCCCCGAGGGGGGGGGTCCTTGTCAGATACGCAGTATTTT,CASSPRGGGSLSDTQYF
TRBV5-5,TRBJ1-2,NA,NA,TGTGCCAGCAGCTTGGGCAGGGTCCCTTGGGGCTACACCTTC,CASSLGRVPWGYTF
TRBV27,TRBJ2-1,NA,NA,TGTGCCAGCAGTCTCTACGATGAGCAGTTCTTC,CASSLYDEQFF
TRBV4-1,TRBJ1-6,TRBD1,NA,TGCGCCAGCAGCCAGTACAGGGGCGAGTCACCCCTCCACTTT,CASSQYRGESPLHF
TRBV15,TRBJ2-5,NA,NA,TGTGCCACCAGCAGAGGACCCGGGACCCAGTACTTC,CATSRGPGTQYF
TRBV23-1,TRBJ2-5,TRBD2,NA,TGCGCCAGCAGTCAACGGGGGCGGGAGGGCCCCGAGACCCAGTACTTC,CASSQRGREGPETQYF
TRBV10-1,TRBJ2-2,TRBD1,NA,TGCGCCACGGGAACACAGCCGGGACAGGGGAACACCGGGGAGCTGTTTTTT,CATGTQPGQGNTGELFF
TRBV18,TRBJ2-1,NA,NA,TGTGCCAGCTCACCCCCGACAATGGGGGGGCGAAGTAATGAGCAGTTCTTC,CASSPPTMGGRSNEQFF
TRBV11-1,TRBJ1-1,NA,NA,TGTGCCAGCACCCACGGGGGTATGAACACTGAAGCTTTCTTT,CASTHGGMNTEAFF
TRBV30,TRBJ1-1,TRBD1,NA,TGTGCCTGGACCCGAGGGGGCAATACTGAAGCTTTCTTT,CAWTRGGNTEAFF
TRBV30,TRBJ2-5,NA,NA,TGTGCCTGGAGCGCCAGTAAAGAGACCCAGTACTTC,CAWSASKETQYF
TRBV2,TRBJ2-7,TRBD1,once,TGTGCCAGCAGTTGGGACAGGAGCTCCTACGAGCAGTACTTC,CASSWDRSSYEQYF
TRBV7-3,TRBJ2-5,TRBD1,NA,TGTGCCAGCAGCTTAACGGGGGACAGGGGAGTAGGTACCCAGTACTTC,CASSLTGDRGVGTQYF
TRBV5-1,TRBJ2-1,TRBD2,NA,TGCGCCAGCAGCCCGGGTAGCGGGGGAATGAATGAGCAGTTCTTC,CASSPGSGGMNEQFF
TRBV4-1,TRBJ2-1,TRBD1,NA,TGCGCCAGCAGCCAAGGAGCACCGAGACAGGGGGTCCACAATGAGCAGTTCTTC,CASSQGAPRQGVHNEQFF